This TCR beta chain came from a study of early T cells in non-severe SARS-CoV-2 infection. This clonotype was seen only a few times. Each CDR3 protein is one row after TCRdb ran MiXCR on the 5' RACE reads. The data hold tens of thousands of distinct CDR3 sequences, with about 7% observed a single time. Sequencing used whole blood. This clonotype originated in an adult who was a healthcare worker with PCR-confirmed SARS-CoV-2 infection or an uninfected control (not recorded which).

The CDR3 coding sequence is TGCAGTGCTGGGGGTCCCTATTCCTACGAGCAGTACTTC. Translated: CSAGGPYSYEQYF. This chain uses TRBV20-1 with TRBJ2-7, with D perhaps being TRBD1 or TRBD2 (5 bases each). The germline gives CDR1 DFQATT, CDR2 SNEGSKA (reference sequence). V lost 5 bases to trimming and J lost 1 base, with 12 bases between them. The CDR3 is 13 residues long.